Listed below are T cell receptor beta chains from one sample, sequenced in a study of OX40 agonist ivuxolimab in advanced cancers. Assay used: immunoSEQ multiplex PCR; TCRdb lists only in-frame clones, some missing. The table shows about 150,000 clones, with approximately 94% occurring only once. The specimen comprised CD4+ or CD8+ T cells sorted from blood, sampled in a trial of the OX40 agonist ivuxolimab. The source of these receptors is an adult with an advanced solid tumor such as melanoma, head and neck, liver or kidney cancer. CDR3s include the opening cysteine and the closing phenylalanine or tryptophan. A D gene is named only where the DNA matches it firmly. Clone size is shown for a subset of rows, as once, few, many or a class of expanded clone.

V	size	J	D	DNA	CDR3
TRBV11-1	-	TRBJ1-1	-	TGTGCCAGCAGGGTAGGGGGGAACACTGAAGCTTTCTTT	CASRVGGNTEAFF
TRBV28	-	TRBJ1-1	-	TGTGCCAGCAGTTTAAATAAGGGCGAAGCTTTCTTT	CASSLNKGEAFF
TRBV18	-	TRBJ2-7	TRBD1	TGTGCCAGCTCACCCCTTGCAACAGGACAGGGCTCCTACGAGCAGTACTTC	CASSPLATGQGSYEQYF
TRBV5-1	-	TRBJ2-1	TRBD1	TGCGCCAGCAGCTTGGGCGGACAGGGGGCAGGTGAGCAGTTCTTC	CASSLGGQGAGEQFF
TRBV2	-	TRBJ2-3	-	TGTGCCAGCAGCGGAACCGGTGGGGATACGCAGTATTTT	CASSGTGGDTQYF
TRBV5-4	-	TRBJ1-4	-	TGCGCCAGCAGCCAAGAAGGCCTTTTTGAAAAACTGTTTTTT	CASSQEGLFEKLFF
TRBV9	-	TRBJ2-3	TRBD2	TGTGCCAGCAGCGTTAGCGGGGAGGCGGGCACAGATACGCAGTATTTT	CASSVSGEAGTDTQYF
TRBV11-2	-	TRBJ1-1	-	TGTGCCAGCAGCTTAGGTCATAGGGGTACTGAAGCTTTCTTT	CASSLGHRGTEAFF
TRBV5-5	-	TRBJ2-7	-	TGTGCCAGCAGCTTTAGCGCGTACGAGCAGTACTTC	CASSFSAYEQYF
TRBV5-1	-	TRBJ1-3	-	TGCGCCAGCAGCTTGGGCTGGGGAGGAAACACCATATATTTT	CASSLGWGGNTIYF
TRBV6-5	-	TRBJ2-3	TRBD1	TGTGCCAGCAGCTTCCCGGGACAGAGGACAGATACGCAGTATTTT	CASSFPGQRTDTQYF
TRBV4-1	once	TRBJ2-5	-	TGCGCCAGCAGCCAAGGTGTGCAAGAGACCCAGTACTTC	CASSQGVQETQYF
TRBV19	-	TRBJ2-7	-	TGTGCCAGTAGTATATCCCCGGGCCGGCAGCAGTACTTC	CASSISPGRQQYF
TRBV5-8	-	TRBJ1-5	-	TGTGCCAGCAGCTTGGAGACAGAGAATCAGCCCCAGCATTTT	CASSLETENQPQHF
TRBV6-5	once	TRBJ1-4	-	TGTGCCAGCAGTTACGGGCAGGCGGTAGGAGAAAAACTGTTTTTT	CASSYGQAVGEKLFF
TRBV27	-	TRBJ2-7	TRBD2	TGTGCCAGCATAACCAAGTCTAGCGGGAGATACGAGCAGTACTTC	CASITKSSGRYEQYF
TRBV15	-	TRBJ2-7	TRBD1	TGTGCCACCAGCAGAGGGGGACAGGGGGCCAGCAACTACGAGCAGTACTTC	CATSRGGQGASNYEQYF
TRBV12-2	-	TRBJ2-3	-	TGTGCAAGTCGCTTAGACCGATACAGGGTAATAGATACGCAGTATTTT	CASRLDRYRVIDTQYF
TRBV19	-	TRBJ2-3	-	TGTGCCAGTACCCAGGGGAGGGGTCATAGCACAGATACGCAGTATTTT	CASTQGRGHSTDTQYF
TRBV27	-	TRBJ1-6	TRBD1	TGTGCCAGCAGTCTAAGACAGGGATCGGGTTCACCCCTCCACTTT	CASSLRQGSGSPLHF
TRBV27	-	TRBJ2-7	-	TGTGCCAGCAGTTTAGGCGGCCAATACCTAACCTACGAGCAGTACTTC	CASSLGGQYLTYEQYF
TRBV18	-	TRBJ2-5	-	TGTGCCAGCTCACCACTGGGGTGGGAGCAAGAGACCCAGTACTTC	CASSPLGWEQETQYF
TRBV6-4	-	TRBJ1-1	-	TGTGCCAGCAGAGAAGCCGCGAACACTGAAGCTTTCTTT	CASREAANTEAFF
TRBV10-1	once	TRBJ1-1	-	TGCGCCAGCGCCCCGAGCAGGAACACTGAAGCTTTCTTT	CASAPSRNTEAFF
TRBV4-3	once	TRBJ2-1	-	TGCGCCAGCAGCCAAGATGCACTTCCCTACAATGAGCAGTTCTTC	CASSQDALPYNEQFF
TRBV11-3	once	TRBJ2-3	TRBD1	TGTGCCAGCAGCGCGGGACAGGGGGCAGGGGATACGCAGTATTTT	CASSAGQGAGDTQYF
TRBV18	-	TRBJ2-7	-	TGTGCCAGCTCACCGGCTCAGTACTCCTACGAGCAGTACTTC	CASSPAQYSYEQYF
TRBV6-6	-	TRBJ2-7	-	TGTGCCAGCAGTGTAACGGGTTCCTCCGAGCAGTACTTC	CASSVTGSSEQYF
TRBV7-2	-	TRBJ1-1	-	TGTGCCAGCAGTATTACGGGAGAGTCTGAAGCTTTCTTT	CASSITGESEAFF
TRBV7-2	once	TRBJ2-3	TRBD2	TGTGCCGTAAACGGCGGGAGGGCAGATACGCAGTATTTT	CAVNGGRADTQYF
TRBV6-5	-	TRBJ2-3	-	TGTGCCAGCAGCCCGGCCCAGGCAGATACGCAGTATTTT	CASSPAQADTQYF
TRBV6-5	-	TRBJ2-7	TRBD1	TGTGCCAGCAGATCCGGGACAGGGGGCTCCTCCTCGTACTTC	CASRSGTGGSSSYF
TRBV29-1	-	TRBJ1-4	-	TGCAGCTCCATGGGGGCAGATAATGAAAAACTGTTTTTT	CSSMGADNEKLFF
TRBV19	-	TRBJ1-2	-	TGTGCCAGTAGTGCCCTCACAGGGAACAACTATGGCTACACCTTC	CASSALTGNNYGYTF
TRBV6-5	few	TRBJ1-1	TRBD1	TGTGCCAGCAGTTATGAGGGGGCAAGAACTGAAGCTTTCTTT	CASSYEGARTEAFF
TRBV28	-	TRBJ1-6	TRBD1	TGTGCCAGCAGTCCCCGGGTGGGACAGGGGCGATCACCCCTCCACTTT	CASSPRVGQGRSPLHF
TRBV5-4	-	TRBJ2-2	TRBD2	TGTGCCAGCAGCCCTATTCCGAGCGGGGCGTCCGGGGAGCTGTTTTTT	CASSPIPSGASGELFF
TRBV27	-	TRBJ1-1	TRBD1	TGTGCCACTCTCCAAAGGGGACAGGGGGCCACTGAAGCTTTCTTT	CATLQRGQGATEAFF
TRBV7-2	-	TRBJ1-1	-	TGTGCCAGCAGCCAAATCAAGGGGAGAGGGAGGACTGAAGCTTTCTTT	CASSQIKGRGRTEAFF
TRBV7-2	-	TRBJ1-4	-	TGTGCCAGCGGAGGTCGGGGGCAGGAAGAAAAACTGTTTTTT	CASGGRGQEEKLFF
TRBV2	-	TRBJ2-1	TRBD2	TGTGCCAGCAGTGGAGGTACGGGACGGCTAGCGGGGGGGATCGAGCAGTTCTTC	CASSGGTGRLAGGIEQFF
TRBV5-6	-	TRBJ1-2	TRBD1	TGTGCCAGCAGCACCCGAGCCAGGGGGAAGGTTTATGGCTACACCTTC	CASSTRARGKVYGYTF
TRBV7-6	-	TRBJ2-2	-	TGTGCCAGCAGCTTAGGGGTGTCGAACACCGGGGAGCTGTTTTTT	CASSLGVSNTGELFF
TRBV5-4	-	TRBJ1-1	-	TGTGCCAGCAGCTTGGGATCGGTGAACACTGAAGCTTTCTTT	CASSLGSVNTEAFF
TRBV18	-	TRBJ1-4	-	TGTGCCAGCTCACCACTTGGGCCGATTAATGAAAAACTGTTTTTT	CASSPLGPINEKLFF
TRBV9	-	TRBJ2-7	-	TGTGCCAGCAGCGTAGACCTGGGCGACGGGAGTTACGAGCAGTACTTC	CASSVDLGDGSYEQYF
TRBV6-1	-	TRBJ1-3	-	TGTGCCAGCAGTGAAGCGTTAGGACCGAACACCATATATTTT	CASSEALGPNTIYF
TRBV12-5	-	TRBJ1-3	-	TGTGCTAGTGGTTTGGCACCGGGGGCAACTGGAAACACCATATATTTT	CASGLAPGATGNTIYF
TRBV28	-	TRBJ1-2	TRBD1	TGTGCCAGCAGTTACACAGGGGTGGGAGGGCGTGGCTACACCTTC	CASSYTGVGGRGYTF
TRBV4-2	-	TRBJ1-2	-	TGTGCCAGCAGCCAAGATAGGAACCCGATCAATGGGGGCTACACCTTC	CASSQDRNPINGGYTF